This passage covers 29 T cell receptor beta chains from one sample sequenced in a study of OX40 agonist ivuxolimab in advanced cancers. TCRdb's copy holds only in-frame clones and misses some; the assay was immunoSEQ multiplex PCR. The repertoire consists of more than 30,000 clones, with about 88% occurring once and the leading ten covering around a third. Source: CD4+ or CD8+ T cells sorted from blood, taken in a trial of the OX40 agonist ivuxolimab. These receptors were obtained from an adult with an advanced solid tumor such as melanoma, head and neck, liver or kidney cancer.

The V call is TRBV28, the J call TRBJ2-1; 7 nucleotides line up with TRBD2. The CDR3 is 15 residues long. The V and J ends lost 2 bases and 1 base, in that order; junction bases with no gene match: 2. Germline V gene data show CDR1 as MDHEN and CDR2 as SYDVKM. CDR3: CASSLLAASYNEQFF. CDR3 coding DNA: TGTGCCAGCAGTTTACTAGCGGCATCCTACAATGAGCAGTTCTTC.

The chain uses TRBV6-5 and TRBJ1-5; D is possibly TRBD1 (5 bases). The V gene lost 10 bases and the J gene lost 4 bases, with 14 bases spanning the gap. The CDR3 is 13 residues long. Germline V gene lookup returns CDR1 MNHEY and CDR2 SVGAGI. CDR3 bases: TGTGCCACCCGACAGAACATTAATCAGCCCCAGCATTTT. Protein product: CATRQNINQPQHF.

CDR3 protein: CSVEGGTPYEQYF. For the CDR3, the DNA is TGCAGCGTTGAGGGAGGGACCCCCTACGAGCAGTACTTC. J is TRBJ2-7 and V is TRBV29-1, with 7 bases lining up with TRBD2. Losses at the gene ends were 3 bases for V and 2 bases for J; bases not matched to a gene: 4. The CDR3 is made up of 13 amino acids. Germline-derived CDR1 and CDR2 are SQVTM and ANQGSEA.

The chain links TRBV27 to TRBJ1-5; 7 nucleotides agree with TRBD1. CDR1 MNHEY and CDR2 SMNVEV come from the germline V gene (reference sequence). Unmatched junction bases numbered 6, after V lost 2 bases and J lost 5 bases. This CDR3 is 15 amino acids long. The CDR3 reads CASSLTRGWHQPQHF. For the CDR3, the DNA is TGTGCCAGCAGTTTAACCAGGGGGTGGCATCAGCCCCAGCATTTT.

Concerning this clone itself: At one end the junction does not follow the germline gene, possibly because of a read error. This sequence joins TRBV19 and TRBJ1-1; no clear D gene. The V gene's germline CDR1 is LNHDA and CDR2 SQIVND (reference sequence). The CDR3 contains 11 residues. In nucleotides, the CDR3 is TGTGCCAGTGGTATAGGAGTCGCGGCTTTCTTT. This translates into CASGIGVAAFF.

V usage is TRBV4-3 and J usage is TRBJ2-1, with D uncertain. Germline CDR1 reads LGHNA; CDR2 reads YSLEER. CDR3 size: 14 residues. Trimming removed 0 bases at V and 7 bases at J, with 10 bases between. The CDR3 reads CASSQDRISNEQFF. The CDR3 DNA reads TGCGCCAGCAGCCAAGATAGGATCTCGAATGAGCAGTTCTTC.

A remark on this clone: A single base is all that separates this from a far larger clone, so a read error is likely. Different DNA sequences within this sample yield the same CDR3. The chain joins TRBV7-2 to TRBJ2-7, with 7 bases aligning to TRBD2. Losses at the gene ends were 8 bases for V and 2 bases for J; bases not matched to a gene: 3. Germline V gene sequence: CDR1 SGHTA, CDR2 FQGNSA. This CDR3 has 12 residues. The CDR3 loop is CASGGGAYEQYF. Here the CDR3 DNA reads TGTGCCAGCGGGGGAGGGGCCTACGAGCAGTACTTC.

The chain carries TRBV6-6 and TRBJ2-2; 8 bases are a match to TRBD1. In germline, CDR1 is MNHNY, CDR2 SVGAGI (reference sequence). J was trimmed by 4 bases and V by 5 bases; bases with no gene match: 6. This CDR3 has 15 amino acids. CDR3 protein: CASSQRTGPTGELFF. The DNA for the CDR3 is TGTGCCAGCAGTCAGAGGACAGGGCCCACCGGGGAGCTGTTTTTT.

This chain links TRBV28 with TRBJ2-7; the D gene is possibly TRBD2 (6 bases). V lost 3 bases, J lost 2 bases, and 14 bases lay in between. Per germline, CDR1 MDHEN and CDR2 SYDVKM. CDR3 length: 15 residues. The CDR3 sequence: CASSFGRETAYEQYF. The CDR3 nucleotides are TGTGCCAGCAGTTTCGGTCGGGAGACCGCCTACGAGCAGTACTTC.

This clone was counted a single time. V gene TRBV27 combines with J gene TRBJ1-1; tentatively, D is TRBD1 (5 bases). The CDR3 covers 14 residues. The V gene's germline CDR1 is MNHEY and CDR2 SMNVEV (reference sequence). Deletions cut 8 bases from V and 3 bases from J, with 16 bases between. The chain's CDR3 is CASGKAGRDTEAFF. CDR3 nucleotides: TGTGCCAGCGGAAAAGCGGGCAGGGACACTGAAGCTTTCTTT.

The rearrangement links TRBV28 to TRBJ2-7; D is unresolved. This CDR3 region has 13 residues. Trimming removed 8 bases at V and 4 bases at J, with 15 bases between. CDR1 MDHEN and CDR2 SYDVKM come from the germline V gene. The CDR3, as DNA: TGTGCCAGCGGGTTGATGGGTCCGTACGAGCAGTACTTC. This codes for CASGLMGPYEQYF.

On this clone: At one end the junction does not follow the germline gene, possibly because of a read error. J is TRBJ2-7 and V is TRBV19, with D hard to call. This CDR3 is built from 12 residues. Germline V gene sequence: CDR1 LNHDA, CDR2 SQIVND (reference sequence). CDR3 coding DNA: TGTGCCAGTAGTATTTCCGGAACACCTCGTCACTTC. Translating it yields CASSISGTPRHF.

The rearrangement joins TRBV27 to TRBJ1-1, with D possibly being TRBD1 (6 bases). The V gene lost 5 bases and the J gene lost 5 bases, with 15 bases spanning the gap. Germline assignment: CDR1 MNHEY and CDR2 SMNVEV (reference sequence). The CDR3 is 14 residues long. The CDR3 sequence is CASSLGGGWTEAFF. The CDR3 bases are TGTGCCAGCAGTCTGGGAGGGGGTTGGACTGAAGCTTTCTTT.

This sequence joins TRBV4-1 and TRBJ2-5; a possible D gene is TRBD2 (5 bases). From germline, CDR1 is MGHRA and CDR2 YSYEKL. The CDR3 sequence is 16 residues long. V lost 1 base to trimming and J lost 5 bases, with 17 bases between them. DNA for the CDR3: TGCGCCAGCAGCCAAGTCCAGCGGTATAAGCTGGAGACCCAGTACTTC. Its translation is CASSQVQRYKLETQYF.

The chain recombines TRBV5-6 with TRBJ1-2; D gene uncertain. The V and J ends lost 2 bases and 6 bases respectively, with 11 bases between them. Germline assignment: CDR1 SGHDT and CDR2 YYEEEE. The length of the CDR3 is 13 residues. Here the CDR3 DNA reads TGTGCCAGCAGCTTTATATCAAGTAATGGCTACACCTTC. Amino acid sequence: CASSFISSNGYTF.

V gene TRBV7-9 combines with J gene TRBJ1-3; no clear D gene. CDR1 SEHNR and CDR2 FQNEAQ come from the germline V gene (reference sequence). The CDR3 length is 17 residues. Trimming took off 5 bases at V and 1 base at J, with 18 bases between the two ends. CDR3 DNA: TGTGCCAGCAGCCCACTCCCAGCCGGGTGGTCTGGAAACACCATATATTTT. Translating it yields CASSPLPAGWSGNTIYF.

The chain joins TRBV2 to TRBJ1-6, with D perhaps TRBD1 (5 bases). The CDR3 has 19 residues. The germline gives CDR1 SNHLY, CDR2 FYNNEI. Trimming cost V 5 bases and J 0 bases, with 20 bases left between them. Here the CDR3 reads CASSPRQLSRSSYNSPLHF. The CDR3 DNA follows: TGTGCCAGCAGTCCACGACAGTTATCCAGGAGCTCCTATAATTCACCCCTCCACTTT.

This rearrangement joins TRBV20-1 to TRBJ2-3; either TRBD1 or TRBD2 may supply D (5 bases each). V was pared by 6 bases and J by 4 bases, with 8 bases between. This CDR3 region has 11 residues. Germline values: CDR1 DFQATT, CDR2 SNEGSKA (reference sequence). The DNA of the CDR3 is TGCAGTGCGAGGGGCCCAGATACGCAGTATTTT. Its translation: CSARGPDTQYF.

V usage is TRBV5-6 and J usage is TRBJ2-7; TRBD2 aligns across 10 bases. V dropped 0 bases and J dropped 3; count of bases not matched to a gene: 9. Germline V gene data show CDR1 as SGHDT and CDR2 as YYEEEE. The CDR3 is 17 residues long. The CDR3 DNA sequence: TGTGCCAGCAGCTTGGGTGGACTAGCGGTTAGTCTCTACGAGCAGTACTTC. It is translated as CASSLGGLAVSLYEQYF.

The V and J genes are TRBV7-9 and TRBJ2-7; D call uncertain. The CDR3 contains 11 residues. The germline gives CDR1 SEHNR, CDR2 FQNEAQ (reference sequence). Trimming removed 2 bases from V and 4 bases from J, with 3 bases in between. CDR3: CASSLSYEQYF. The CDR3 region has the DNA TGTGCCAGCAGCTTAAGTTACGAGCAGTACTTC.

This clone is medium-sized by share. V usage is TRBV7-2 and J usage is TRBJ2-7; the D is unclear. Deletions cut 2 bases from V and 3 bases from J, with 8 bases between. Germline CDR1 and CDR2: SGHTA and FQGNSA. There are 13 residues in the CDR3. The CDR3 protein is CASSLSQVYEQYF. DNA for the CDR3: TGTGCCAGCAGCTTAAGTCAGGTCTACGAGCAGTACTTC.

This chain's CDR3 is CASSPRTSGSNEQYF. CDR3 sequence (DNA): TGTGCCAGCAGTCCGCGGACTAGCGGGAGTAACGAGCAGTACTTC. This chain joins TRBV27 and TRBJ2-7; 13 bases agree with TRBD2. The length of the CDR3 is 15 residues. CDR1 and CDR2 (germline): MNHEY, SMNVEV (reference sequence). V gave up 5 bases and J gave up 5 bases; unmatched junction bases: 6.

V gene TRBV28 combines with J gene TRBJ2-7; 7 bases are a match to TRBD1. The J segment lost 2 bases and the V segment lost 5 bases, leaving 15 bases of the junction unmatched. Germline V gene data show CDR1 as MDHEN and CDR2 as SYDVKM. The CDR3 is made up of 17 amino acids. As DNA, the CDR3 is TGTGCCAGCAGTCCGCGGACAGGACGGGCCTCCACCTACGAGCAGTACTTC. Amino acid sequence: CASSPRTGRASTYEQYF.

The chain employs TRBV27 and TRBJ1-2, with 7 bases fitting TRBD1. CDR1 is MNHEY and CDR2 is SMNVEV in the germline V gene (reference sequence). The V gene end was trimmed by 5 bases and the J gene end by 6 bases; junction bases not matched to a gene: 3. The CDR3 is 12 residues long. CDR3: CASSKGANGYTF. The CDR3 nucleotides are TGTGCCAGCAGTAAGGGGGCGAATGGCTACACCTTC.

The chain couples TRBV9 to TRBJ1-2, with 10 bases that match TRBD1. CDR3 size: 16 residues. Unmatched junction bases numbered 8, after V lost 3 bases and J lost 3 bases. CDR1 and CDR2 (germline): SGDLS, YYNGEE. The CDR3 DNA sequence: TGTGCCAGCAGCGCAAACTCCGGACAGGGGGACTATGGCTACACCTTC. Translated: CASSANSGQGDYGYTF.

The chain couples TRBV7-2 to TRBJ2-7; 8 bases line up with TRBD1. The CDR3 has 11 residues. With 5 bases clipped from V and 7 bases from J, the junction kept 1 base outside the gene matches. Germline V gene data show CDR1 as SGHTA and CDR2 as FQGNSA. The CDR3 protein is CASSDRGEQYF. The CDR3 DNA follows: TGTGCCAGCAGCGACAGGGGTGAGCAGTACTTC. The whole variable domain, remainder taken from reference TRBV7-2 and TRBJ2-7, is GAGVSQSPSNKVTEKGKDVELRCDPISGHTALYWYRQSLGQGLEFLIYFQGNSAPDKSGLPSDRFSAERTGGSVSTLTIQRTQQEDSAVYLCASSDRGEQYFGPGTRLTVT.

CDR3 sequence reads: CASSLGQGSNQPQHF. CDR3 in DNA: TGTGCCAGCAGCCTGGGACAGGGGAGCAATCAGCCCCAGCATTTT. This sequence joins TRBV28 and TRBJ1-5, with TRBD1 matching over 10 bases. Per germline, CDR1 MDHEN and CDR2 SYDVKM. Trimming at V came to 6 bases and at J to 1 base, leaving 3 bases not matched to a gene. This CDR3 region has 15 residues.

V gene TRBV5-1 combines with J gene TRBJ1-1; 10 nucleotides agree with TRBD1. This CDR3 comprises 18 residues. The ends lost 1 base at V and 4 bases at J; junction bases unmatched: 13. Germline V gene sequence: CDR1 SGHRS, CDR2 YFSETQ. CDR3 protein: CASSLTWDRGKEGTEAFF. DNA of the CDR3: TGCGCCAGCAGCTTGACTTGGGACAGGGGAAAAGAGGGCACTGAAGCTTTCTTT.

This chain uses TRBV27 with TRBJ2-7, with 8 bases aligning to TRBD1. The CDR3 has 15 residues. Per the germline V gene, CDR1 is MNHEY and CDR2 is SMNVEV (reference sequence). The V and J ends lost 6 bases and 2 bases, in that order; junction bases with no gene match: 9. The CDR3 DNA sequence: TGTGCCAGCAGCCCCGGACAGGGCCCCACCTACGAGCAGTACTTC. Translation gives CASSPGQGPTYEQYF.